The clone carrying this T cell receptor beta chain was detected a few times. Its antigen is as yet unknown. This CDR3 spans 14 amino acids. V dropped 1 base and J dropped 9; count of bases not matched to a gene: 3. From germline, CDR1 is SEHNR and CDR2 FQNEAQ (reference sequence). A universal primer site and UMIs were added as TCR cDNA was made by 5'RACE template switching. TCRdb ran MiXCR on the 5' RACE reads and lists one entry per CDR3 protein. The table includes some 300,000 distinct CDR3 sequences, approximately 8% detected once. These data come from a study of T cells after yellow fever vaccination. Regarding the study as a whole: In FACS-sorted repertoires, abundant clonotypes from the bulk population could appear as contaminants.

This receptor was identified in a man aged 18-30 years who received the YFV17D yellow fever vaccine. The source was CD4+ T cells sorted from PBMCs, collected 5 days after the yellow fever booster vaccination. This chain joins TRBV7-9 and TRBJ1-6; 7 nucleotides line up with TRBD1. CDR3 residues: CASSLGNRGSPLHF. As DNA, the CDR3 is TGTGCCAGCAGCTTAGGCAACAGGGGTTCACCCCTCCACTTT. The whole variable domain, filled in from reference TRBV7-9 and TRBJ1-6, reads DTGVSQNPRHKITKRGQNVTFRCDPISEHNRLYWYRQTLGQGPEFLTYFQNEAQLEKSRLLSDRFSAERPKGSFSTLEIQRTEQGDSAMYLCASSLGNRGSPLHFGNGTRLTVT.